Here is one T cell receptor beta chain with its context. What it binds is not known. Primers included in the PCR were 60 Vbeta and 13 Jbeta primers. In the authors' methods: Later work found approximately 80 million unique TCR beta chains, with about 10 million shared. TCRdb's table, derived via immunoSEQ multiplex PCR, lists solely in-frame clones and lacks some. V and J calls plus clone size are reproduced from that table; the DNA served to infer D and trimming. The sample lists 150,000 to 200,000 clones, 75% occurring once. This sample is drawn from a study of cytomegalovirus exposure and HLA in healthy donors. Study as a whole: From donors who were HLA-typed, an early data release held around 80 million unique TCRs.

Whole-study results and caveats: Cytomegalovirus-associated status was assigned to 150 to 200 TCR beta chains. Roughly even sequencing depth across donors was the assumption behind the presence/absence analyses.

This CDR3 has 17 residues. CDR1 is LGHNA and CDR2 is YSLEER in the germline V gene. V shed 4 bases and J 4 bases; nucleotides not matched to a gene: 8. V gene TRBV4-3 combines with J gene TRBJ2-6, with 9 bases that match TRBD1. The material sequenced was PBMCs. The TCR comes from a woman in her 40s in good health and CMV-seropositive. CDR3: CASSPRDRAPGANVLTF. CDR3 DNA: TGCGCCAGCAGCCCCCGGGACAGGGCTCCCGGGGCCAACGTCCTGACTTTC.